These 9 T cell receptor beta chains share one sample of origin, sequenced in a study of tumor-infiltrating lymphocytes in primary liver carcinoma. From roughly 500 ng total RNA, TCR beta cDNA was generated with a primer in the constant region. Three-round nested multiplex PCR performed with slightly modified ARM-PCR produced the TCR beta libraries. Amplification in the first two PCR rounds was performed using TRBV1-TRBV30 forward primers and a C-beta reverse primer for 9 to 11 cycles each. TCRdb recomputed calls from the multiplex PCR reads with MiXCR, one row per CDR3 protein. The profile shows 300,000 to 350,000 distinct CDR3 sequences, less than 65% of them singletons. For blood RNA, unsorted whole blood served as the source, and germline DNA was extracted too. Specimen: peripheral blood. These receptors were obtained from a man between 35 and 55 years old with primary liver carcinoma and hepatitis B virus infection.

This clonotype was counted a single time. The chain has TRBV30 and TRBJ2-7; D uncertain. The germline V gene has CDR1 GTSNPN and CDR2 SVGIG (reference sequence). V was trimmed by 3 bases and J by 0 bases, leaving 6 bases between them. The CDR3 contains 12 residues. The CDR3 spells CAWRASSYEQYF. As DNA, the CDR3 is TGTGCCTGGAGAGCGAGCTCCTACGAGCAGTACTTC.

Concerning this clonotype: At one end the junction does not follow the germline gene, possibly because of a read error. The chain combines TRBV6-2 or TRBV6-3 with TRBJ1-3, with D tentatively TRBD1 (5 bases). Germline assignment: CDR1 MNHEY and CDR2 SVGEGT. This CDR3 has 14 residues. CDR3 nucleotide sequence: TGTGCCGGCAGGCGGGACGTCCCTGGAAACACCATATATTTT. It encodes CAGRRDVPGNTIYF.

This clonotype was seen ten or more times. The J gene is TRBJ1-2, the V gene TRBV11-2; 8 bases map to TRBD1. Germline CDR1 reads SGHAT; CDR2 reads FQNNGV. V trimming: 6 bases; J trimming: 8 bases; junction bases outside the gene matches: 14. This CDR3 has 15 residues. The CDR3 DNA reads as TGTGCCAGCAGAAACGCCCGGGACAGGAACTTCGGCTACACCTTC. Its protein product is CASRNARDRNFGYTF.

This clonotype was seen at least ten times. J is TRBJ2-7 and V is TRBV28; 9 nucleotides agree with TRBD2. The CDR3 totals 16 residues. Losses at the gene ends were 7 bases for V and 7 bases for J; bases not matched to a gene: 17. Germline CDR1 is MDHEN and CDR2 is SYDVKM. CDR3 in amino acids: CASTLLTSGKTGEQYF. The CDR3 DNA is TGTGCCAGCACCTTACTGACTAGCGGAAAAACGGGGGAGCAGTACTTC.

The J gene is TRBJ2-7, the V gene TRBV11-2; TRBD1 matches 7 bases. J gave up 4 bases and V 9 bases, and 12 bases lay outside the gene matches. The CDR3 is 14 amino acids. Germline V gene data show CDR1 as SGHAT and CDR2 as FQNNGV. This CDR3 is CARSPGTASYEQYF. In DNA, the CDR3 is TGTGCCAGAAGCCCCGGGACAGCGAGTTACGAGCAGTACTTC.

Remarks on this clonotype: This could be a read error, since a much larger clone is one nucleotide away. Here the CDR3 reads CAGSLPWTGGTDTQYF. DNA of the CDR3: TGTGCCGGCAGCTTACCATGGACAGGGGGCACAGATACGCAGTATTTT. The chain joins TRBV11-2 to TRBJ2-3, with TRBD1 matching 9 bases. Per the germline V gene, CDR1 is SGHAT and CDR2 is FQNNGV. The CDR3 runs 16 residues.

About this clonotype itself: The junction differs from germline at one of its ends, possibly a read error. This chain connects TRBV10-1 to TRBJ1-1; no clear D. The germline CDR1 and CDR2 sequences are WNHNN and SYGVQD (reference sequence). CDR3 length: 13 residues. The CDR3 coding sequence is TGCGCCAGCAGTGATGATCCGAACATTGAAGCTTTCTTT. It translates to CASSDDPNIEAFF.

On this clonotype: A much larger clone lies one base from this, so it may be a read error. DNA of the CDR3: TGTGCCAGCAGTGTTAGGGGCCTGAGCAATGAGCAGTTCTTC. Protein: CASSVRGLSNEQFF. V and J are TRBV6-1 and TRBJ2-1, with D maybe TRBD1 (5 bases). V was cut by 4 bases and J by 6 bases, with 13 bases left in between. Germline CDR1 MNHNS, CDR2 SASEGT. The CDR3 extends over 14 amino acids.

About this clonotype itself: Sequence at one end of the junction differs from germline and may be a read error. This chain joins TRBV10-3 and TRBJ2-7, with D maybe TRBD1 (6 bases). The V gene's germline CDR1 is ENHRY and CDR2 SYGVKD. CDR3 length: 13 amino acids. The CDR3 is CAISEDRNYEQYF. Written as DNA, the CDR3 is TGTGCCATCAGTGAGGACAGGAACTACGAGCAATACTTC.